These 25 T cell receptor beta chains originate from one sample sequenced in a study of vaccination and CD4 T cells after COVID-19. Treatment indicated: approximately 11-day PBMC culture with coronavirus spike peptide pools or control peptides (ViraFEST assay). An unexposed donor provided the CD4+ T cells, which were collected before the COVID-19 pandemic (2011-2018). Sequencing of cultured CD4+ T cell DNA used the Oncomine TCR Beta short-read assay. TCRdb recomputed calls from the PCR reads with MiXCR, one row per CDR3 protein. The sample contains 7,500 to 10,000 distinct CDR3 sequences, 45% to 55% of which appear only once. Their cognate antigens are unknown. The source material was CD4+ T cells from blood, cultured in vitro. The origin of the receptors is a human donor in good health.

There are a few counts of this clonotype. The gene calls are TRBV28 and TRBJ1-1; the D is unclear. Germline loops: CDR1 MDHEN, CDR2 SYDVKM. CDR3 length equals 16 residues. Trimming took 5 bases from V and 1 from J, leaving 17 bases between them. The CDR3 coding sequence is TGTGCCAGCAGTGAGGCCGAAAGAGTAACGAACACTGAAGCTTTCTTT. Translation gives CASSEAERVTNTEAFF.

This clonotype has just a few counts. V usage is TRBV30 and J usage is TRBJ1-1, with D unclear. The CDR3 totals 12 residues. Trimming took 0 bases from V and 6 from J, leaving 8 bases between them. From germline, CDR1 is GTSNPN and CDR2 SVGIG (reference sequence). The CDR3 region is CAWSVVGSEAFF. The CDR3 DNA reads as TGTGCCTGGAGTGTGGTAGGATCTGAAGCTTTCTTT.

This clonotype was counted between two and nine times. The gene calls are TRBV19 and TRBJ1-1, with 12 bases lining up with TRBD1. The germline V gene encodes CDR1 LNHDA and CDR2 SQIVND (reference sequence). Germline trimming cut 3 bases from V and 1 base from J; bases unmatched to any gene: 6. The CDR3 loop spans 17 amino acids. CDR3 in DNA: TGTGCCAGTAGTATGAGGGACAGGGGGCGAGGGAACACTGAAGCTTTCTTT. It translates to CASSMRDRGRGNTEAFF.

The rearrangement links TRBV30 to TRBJ1-6, with D perhaps matching TRBD1 (6 bases). The germline gives CDR1 GTSNPN, CDR2 SVGIG (reference sequence). Deletions cut 6 bases from V and 7 bases from J, with 16 bases between. CDR3 length equals 14 residues. The CDR3 DNA reads TGTGCCTGTGAACAGGGTTCCTTAAATTCACCCCTCCACTTT. The encoded protein is CACEQGSLNSPLHF.

The V call is TRBV15, the J call TRBJ2-7; perhaps TRBD2 as D (6 bases). CDR1 and CDR2 (germline): LNHNV, YYDKDF (reference sequence). There are 14 residues in the CDR3. V was cut by 4 bases and J by 2 bases, with 12 bases left in between. In DNA form, the CDR3 reads TGTGCCACCAGCAACGGGGGATTCACCTACGAGCAGTACTTC. Translated, it gives CATSNGGFTYEQYF.

This chain joins TRBV6-4 and TRBJ1-6; 7 bases line up with TRBD1. The CDR3 extends over 14 amino acids. Germline V gene lookup returns CDR1 MRHNA and CDR2 SNTAGT. V lost 5 bases to trimming and J lost 10 bases; unmatched junction nucleotides: 8. The CDR3 nucleotides read TGTGCCAGCAGTCGACAGGGAGTTGGGTCACCCCTCCACTTT. The encoded protein is CASSRQGVGSPLHF.

The chain recombines TRBV4-1 with TRBJ1-5; D is perhaps TRBD1 (6 bases). V was clipped by 0 bases and J by 0 bases, with 12 bases between them. Per germline, CDR1 MGHRA and CDR2 YSYEKL. The CDR3 is 17 amino acids. Here the CDR3 DNA reads TGCGCCAGCAGCCAAGAAGGAGGGGGTGATAGCAATCAGCCCCAGCATTTT. Its protein product is CASSQEGGGDSNQPQHF.

The genes are TRBV7-8 and TRBJ1-6; 7 positions match TRBD1. CDR3 length equals 16 residues. The junction had 7 bases not matched to a gene; V was cut back by 1 base and J by 7 bases. Germline assignment: CDR1 SGHVS and CDR2 FQNEAQ. CDR3 sequence reads: CASSLGQGLGNSPLHF. CDR3 sequence (DNA): TGTGCCAGCAGCTTAGGACAGGGATTGGGCAATTCACCCCTCCACTTT.

This clonotype was counted a few times. Written as DNA, the CDR3 is TGTGCCAGCAGCTTATTCGGGAGAGGCACCGGGGAGCTGTTTTTT. Encoded protein: CASSLFGRGTGELFF. The chain couples TRBV7-2 to TRBJ2-2, with D possibly being TRBD2 (6 bases). The germline gives CDR1 SGHTA, CDR2 FQGNSA. CDR3 size: 15 residues. V was shortened by 2 bases and J by 4 bases, with 11 bases between the two germline ends.

CDR3 sequence (DNA): TGCGCCAGCAGCCCCGCGGGACAGGGGGTCTACGAGCAGTACTTC. Its protein is CASSPAGQGVYEQYF. V usage is TRBV5-1 and J usage is TRBJ2-7, with 11 bases that match TRBD1. Germline V gene lookup returns CDR1 SGHRS and CDR2 YFSETQ. This CDR3 contains 15 residues. V shed 4 bases and J 3 bases; nucleotides not matched to a gene: 6.

The gene calls are TRBV20-1 and TRBJ1-5; D may be TRBD1 (6 bases). V shed 6 bases and J shed 2 bases, with 8 bases lying between them. This CDR3 spans 12 amino acids. Germline V gene data show CDR1 as DFQATT and CDR2 as SNEGSKA (reference sequence). The CDR3 loop is CSANRGNQPQHF. The DNA for the CDR3 is TGCAGTGCCAACAGGGGCAATCAGCCCCAGCATTTT.

The chain uses TRBV30 and TRBJ1-2; tentative D call: TRBD1 (5 bases). Trimming took 3 bases from V and 8 from J, leaving 13 bases between them. Germline assignment: CDR1 GTSNPN and CDR2 SVGIG (reference sequence). The CDR3 length is 12 residues. The DNA for the CDR3 is TGTGCCTGGAGAAGCTTAAGGGGCGGCTACACCTTC. Amino acids: CAWRSLRGGYTF.

The rearrangement joins TRBV5-4 to TRBJ2-7, with 7 bases aligning to TRBD1. This CDR3 comprises 15 residues. Germline CDR1 is SGHNT and CDR2 is YYREEE (reference sequence). With V trimmed by 8 bases and J by 3 bases, 14 bases remained unmatched. In DNA, the CDR3 is TGTGCCAGTCGGATAGGGACAGCACACATCTACGAGCAGTACTTC. Its protein is CASRIGTAHIYEQYF.

This clonotype was picked up a small number of times. The rearrangement joins TRBV21-1 to TRBJ2-6. TRBV21-1 is described as a pseudogene. The CDR3 length is 17 residues. The CDR3 coding sequence is TGTGCCAGCAGCAAAGAAACTGGCCTTGCTGGGGCCAACGTCCTGACTTTC. This encodes CASSKETGLAGANVLTF.

This clonotype was observed a few times. The chain combines TRBV6-2 or TRBV6-3 with TRBJ2-5, with 8 nucleotides matching TRBD1. V was pared by 6 bases and J by 4 bases, with 16 bases of the junction left unmatched. Germline CDR1 and CDR2: MNHEY and SVGEGT. This CDR3 is built from 17 residues. CDR3 DNA sequence: TGTGCCAGCAGCACCAGAGAGGCCGGACAGGGCATAGAGACCCAGTACTTC. Translated, it gives CASSTREAGQGIETQYF.

This clonotype appeared once. The chain employs TRBV2 and TRBJ2-7; D is unclear. V lost 9 bases and J lost 5, with 17 bases in between. CDR3 length: 13 amino acids. In germline, CDR1 is SNHLY, CDR2 FYNNEI. Written as DNA, the CDR3 is TGTGCCAGTGAGCTGTCCCTTGCAAACGAGCAGTACTTC. Protein sequence: CASELSLANEQYF. The full variable domain, its missing parts supplied by reference TRBV2 and TRBJ2-7, is EPEVTQTPSHQVTQMGQEVILRCVPISNHLYFYWYRQILGQKVEFLVSFYNNEISEKSEIFDDQFSVERPDGSNFTLKIRSTKLEDSAMYFCASELSLANEQYFGPGTRLTVT.

The chain links TRBV11-2 to TRBJ2-7; perhaps TRBD1 as D (6 bases). This CDR3 spans 14 amino acids. Germline V gene sequence: CDR1 SGHAT, CDR2 FQNNGV. The V and J ends lost 1 base and 2 bases respectively, with 9 bases between them. The CDR3 protein is CASSLVQGTYEQYF. The CDR3 nucleotides read TGTGCCAGCAGCTTAGTCCAGGGGACCTACGAGCAGTACTTC.

The V and J genes are TRBV12-3 or TRBV12-4 and TRBJ1-2; 12 bases fit TRBD1. V gave up 6 bases and J gave up 4 bases; unmatched junction bases: 6. The length of the CDR3 is 15 residues. This CDR3 reads CASSRGTGGPYGYTF. CDR3 bases: TGTGCCAGCAGCCGCGGGACAGGGGGCCCCTATGGCTACACCTTC.

The V call is TRBV14, the J call TRBJ1-2, with TRBD1 matching 11 bases. The ends lost 11 bases at V and 0 bases at J; junction bases unmatched: 11. Germline CDR1 reads SGHDN; CDR2 reads FVKESK. The CDR3 runs 16 residues. The CDR3 sequence: CAGSTRDRGSNYGYTF. As DNA, the CDR3 is TGTGCCGGCTCTACCCGGGACAGGGGGTCTAACTATGGCTACACCTTC. Variable domain in full (rest from reference TRBV14 and TRBJ1-2): EAGVTQFPSHSVIEKGQTVTLRCDPISGHDNLYWYRRVMGKEIKFLLHFVKESKQDESGMPNNRFLAERTGGTYSTLKVQPAELEDSGVYFCAGSTRDRGSNYGYTFGSGTRLTVV.

The rearrangement joins TRBV20-1 to TRBJ1-5; D perhaps matches TRBD1 (5 bases). The germline CDR1 and CDR2 sequences are DFQATT and SNEGSKA (reference sequence). The CDR3 has 12 residues. Between the trimmed V and J ends, which lost 6 bases and 3 bases, there was a span of 9 bases. The CDR3 region has the DNA TGCAGTGCGGTCAGGGACAATCAGCCCCAGCATTTT. Residues: CSAVRDNQPQHF.

This clonotype was detected only a few times. The chain recombines TRBV20-1 with TRBJ2-5; possibly TRBD2 for D (5 bases). The CDR3 has 13 residues. Looked up from germline, CDR1 is DFQATT and CDR2 is SNEGSKA (reference sequence). The V gene lost 1 base and the J gene lost 5 bases, with 11 bases spanning the gap. The CDR3 bases are TGCAGTGCTAGAGGCCCCTCGGGGGAGACCCAGTACTTC. Its protein is CSARGPSGETQYF.

This clonotype was seen a few times. The chain uses TRBV7-6 and TRBJ2-7; the D gene is possibly TRBD2 (5 bases). CDR1 SGHVS and CDR2 FNYEAQ come from the germline V gene. This CDR3 has 13 residues. Trimming took 5 bases from V and 2 from J, leaving 10 bases between them. The DNA for the CDR3 is TGTGCCAGCAGCGGACTTAAAACCTACGAGCAGTACTTC. It encodes CASSGLKTYEQYF.

A few counts support this clonotype. The rearrangement links TRBV6-5 to TRBJ1-6; 8 bases map to TRBD1. V lost 0 bases, J lost 3 bases, and 4 bases stayed unmatched. Per germline, CDR1 MNHEY and CDR2 SVGAGI. The CDR3 runs 17 residues. Written as DNA, the CDR3 is TGTGCCAGCAGTTACTCGGGGACAGGCCACTATAATTCACCCCTCCACTTT. It translates to CASSYSGTGHYNSPLHF.

V is TRBV7-2 and J is TRBJ2-1; 10 nucleotides match TRBD2. V lost 5 bases, J lost 9 bases, and 7 bases stayed unmatched. Germline V gives CDR1 SGHTA, CDR2 FQGNSA. The CDR3 totals 14 residues. This CDR3 reads CASSPLAGAGEQFF. In nucleotides, the CDR3 is TGTGCCAGCAGCCCGCTAGCGGGAGCAGGTGAGCAGTTCTTC.

This clonotype was recorded a few times. The V call is TRBV7-2, the J call TRBJ1-2, with D perhaps matching TRBD1 (5 bases). Germline loops: CDR1 SGHTA, CDR2 FQGNSA. This CDR3 spans 13 amino acids. The germline V and J ends were trimmed by 1 base and 4 bases, with 7 bases remaining between them. CDR3 sequence: CASSLGTPYGYTF. CDR3 DNA: TGTGCCAGCAGCTTAGGGACACCCTATGGCTACACCTTC.